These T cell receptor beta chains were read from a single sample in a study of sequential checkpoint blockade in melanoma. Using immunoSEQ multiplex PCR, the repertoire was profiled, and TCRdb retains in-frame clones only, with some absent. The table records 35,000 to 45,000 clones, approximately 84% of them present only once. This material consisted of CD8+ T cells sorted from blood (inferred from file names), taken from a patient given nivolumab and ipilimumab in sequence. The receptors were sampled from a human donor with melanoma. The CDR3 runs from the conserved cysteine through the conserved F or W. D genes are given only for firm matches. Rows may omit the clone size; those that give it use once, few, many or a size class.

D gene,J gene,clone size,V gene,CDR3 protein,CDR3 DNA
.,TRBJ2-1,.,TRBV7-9,CASSFGGYSYNEQFF,TGTGCCAGCAGTTTCGGGGGATACTCCTACAATGAGCAGTTCTTC
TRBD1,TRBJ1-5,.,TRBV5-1,CASSLDRGQPQHF,TGCGCCAGCAGCTTGGACAGGGGCCAGCCCCAGCATTTT
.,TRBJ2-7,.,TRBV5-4,CASSRDSSSYEQYF,TGTGCCAGCAGCAGGGACTCGAGCTCCTACGAGCAGTACTTC
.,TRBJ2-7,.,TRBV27,CASSLSGPGHNFAYEQYF,TGTGCCAGCAGTTTATCGGGTCCGGGACACAACTTCGCCTACGAGCAGTACTTC
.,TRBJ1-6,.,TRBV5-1,CASSRRSGSPLHF,TGCGCCAGCAGTCGGAGATCTGGATCACCCCTCCACTTT
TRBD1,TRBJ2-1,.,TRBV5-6,CASRPYTGTGNNNEQFF,TGTGCCAGCAGGCCCTACACCGGGACAGGGAACAACAATGAGCAGTTCTTC
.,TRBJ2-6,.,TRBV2,CASSDDRFLGSGANVLTF,TGTGCCAGCAGCGATGACAGATTTCTGGGTAGTGGGGCCAACGTCCTGACTTTC
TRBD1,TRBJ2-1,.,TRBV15,CATSTDRGHGNEQFF,TGTGCCACCAGCACCGACAGGGGGCATGGTAATGAGCAGTTCTTC
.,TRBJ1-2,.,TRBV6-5,CATDDGTNYGYTF,TGTGCCACCGATGACGGGACTAACTATGGCTACACCTTC
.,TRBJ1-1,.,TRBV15,CATSRGSGETEAFF,TGTGCCACCAGCAGGGGCTCGGGGGAGACTGAAGCTTTCTTT
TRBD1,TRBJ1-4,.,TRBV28,CASSLSIQGPNEKLFF,TGTGCCAGCAGTTTATCAATACAGGGGCCGAATGAAAAACTGTTTTTT
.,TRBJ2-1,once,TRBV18,CASSPVILNEQFF,TGTGCCAGCTCACCGGTCATACTCAATGAGCAGTTCTTC
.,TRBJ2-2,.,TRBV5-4,CASSLRGNGGELFF,TGTGCCAGCAGCTTGAGGGGGAACGGCGGGGAGCTGTTTTTT
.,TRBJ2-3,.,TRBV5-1,CASSLAEAGQTDTQYF,TGCGCCAGCAGCTTGGCCGAGGCAGGGCAAACAGATACGCAGTATTTT
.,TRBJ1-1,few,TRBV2,CASSQQGFTEAFF,TGTGCCAGCAGCCAACAGGGCTTCACTGAAGCTTTCTTT
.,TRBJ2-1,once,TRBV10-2,CASSESRNEQFF,TGCGCCAGCAGTGAGTCGAGAAACGAGCAGTTCTTC
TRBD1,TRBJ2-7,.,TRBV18,CASSPRTGLYEQYF,TGTGCCAGCTCACCACGGACAGGACTCTACGAGCAGTACTTC
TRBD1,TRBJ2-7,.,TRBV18,CASSPGTGVPYEQYF,TGTGCCAGCTCACCAGGGACAGGGGTTCCTTACGAGCAGTACTTC
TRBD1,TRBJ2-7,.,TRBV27,CASSKGTGREQYF,TGTGCCAGCAGTAAGGGGACAGGGCGCGAGCAGTACTTC
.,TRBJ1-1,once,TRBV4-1,CASSATGVNTEAFF,TGCGCCAGCAGCGCGACAGGTGTGAACACTGAAGCTTTCTTT
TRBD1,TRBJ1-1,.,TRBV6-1,CASSETGGAGNTEAFF,TGTGCCAGCAGTGAGACAGGGGGCGCAGGGAACACTGAAGCTTTCTTT
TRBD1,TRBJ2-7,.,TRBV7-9,CASSLALGDRDEQYF,TGTGCCAGCAGCTTAGCGCTGGGGGACAGGGACGAGCAGTACTTC
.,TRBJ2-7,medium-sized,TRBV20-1,CSAAAWDEQYF,TGCAGTGCCGCGGCCTGGGACGAGCAGTACTTC
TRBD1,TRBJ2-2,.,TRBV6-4,CASAEEPGQGGPGELFF,TGTGCCAGCGCCGAAGAACCCGGACAGGGAGGTCCCGGGGAGCTGTTTTTT
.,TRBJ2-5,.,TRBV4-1,CASSQDPRAETQYF,TGCGCCAGCAGCCAAGATCCCAGGGCCGAGACCCAGTACTTC
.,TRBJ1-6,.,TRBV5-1,CASSLDRPSPLHF,TGCGCCAGCAGCTTGGACAGACCCTCACCCCTCCACTTT
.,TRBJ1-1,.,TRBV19,CASSSGAAQAFF,TGTGCCAGTAGCAGCGGGGCTGCCCAAGCTTTCTTT
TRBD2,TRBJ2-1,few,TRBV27,CASSPPVGGGEQFF,TGTGCCAGCAGCCCACCGGTTGGGGGGGGTGAGCAGTTCTTC
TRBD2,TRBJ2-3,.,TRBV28,CASSLGLAVSTDTQYF,TGTGCCAGCAGTTTAGGGCTAGCGGTTAGCACAGATACGCAGTATTTT
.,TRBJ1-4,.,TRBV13,CASSRSGVGDEKLFF,TGTGCCAGCAGCCGCTCGGGGGTCGGGGATGAAAAACTGTTTTTT
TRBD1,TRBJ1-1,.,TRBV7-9,CASSSAGDRGDTEAFF,TGTGCCAGCAGCTCCGCCGGGGACAGGGGTGACACTGAAGCTTTCTTT
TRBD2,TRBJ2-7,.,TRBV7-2,CASSQLTSGNHEQYF,TGTGCCAGCAGCCAACTAACTAGCGGGAACCACGAGCAGTACTTC
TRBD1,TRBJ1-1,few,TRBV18,CASSPLAGGDRTEAFF,TGTGCCAGCTCACCATTGGCAGGGGGCGATCGGACTGAAGCTTTCTTT
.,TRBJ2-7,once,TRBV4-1,CASSQEDGAGYEQYF,TGCGCCAGCAGCCAAGAAGATGGGGCTGGTTACGAGCAGTACTTC
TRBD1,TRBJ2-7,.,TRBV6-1,CASTLEGTGGYEQYF,TGTGCCAGCACCCTAGAGGGGACAGGGGGCTACGAGCAGTACTTC
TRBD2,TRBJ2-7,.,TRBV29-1,CSVYSGSSYEQYF,TGCAGCGTTTACAGCGGGAGTAGTTACGAGCAGTACTTC
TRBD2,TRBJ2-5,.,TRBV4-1,CASSLGLEETQYF,TGCGCCAGCAGCCTAGGACTAGAAGAGACCCAGTACTTC
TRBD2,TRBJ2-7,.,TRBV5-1,CASRQGSGGEQYF,TGCGCCAGCAGGCAGGGATCGGGAGGCGAGCAGTACTTC
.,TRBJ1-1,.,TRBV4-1,CASSRSGDTEAFF,TGCGCCAGCAGCCGGAGCGGAGACACTGAAGCTTTCTTT
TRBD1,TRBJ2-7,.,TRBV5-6,CASSLTGDSYEQYF,TGTGCCAGCAGCTTGACAGGGGACTCCTACGAGCAGTACTTC
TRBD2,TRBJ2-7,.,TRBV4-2,CASSQDPAGTSGGSYEQYF,TGTGCCAGCAGCCAAGATCCGGCCGGGACTAGCGGGGGCTCCTACGAGCAGTACTTC
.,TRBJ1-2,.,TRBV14,CASSQVEAANYGYTF,TGTGCCAGCAGCCAAGTTGAGGCGGCTAACTATGGCTACACCTTC